This TCR beta chain came from a study of neurological immune-mediated disorders. This clonotype was found many times. Its antigen remains unidentified. Trimming left V 5 bases short and J 0 bases short, with 17 bases between. Germline V gene sequence: CDR1 SGHTA, CDR2 FQGNSA. CDR3 length: 16 amino acids. The making of cDNA relied on 5'RACE with 10-nucleotide random UMIs. TCRdb re-derived calls from the 5' RACE reads in MiXCR, one entry per CDR3 protein. The repertoire has about 59,000 distinct CDR3 sequences, 24% of them found once; the top ten carry about 5%. Time point meaning: technical triplicate 2. Preparation of the unsorted libraries drew on 2 million PBMCs stored at -80 C. Study results and caveats: No CDR3 amino acid sequences recurred among expanded clones across subjects, suggesting private repertoires in all groups. HTLV-1-associated myelopathy showed the most TCR clonal expansion; multiple sclerosis the least, below healthy controls.

The sequence came from a man aged 60 to 69 with HTLV-1-associated myelopathy (HAM/TSP). Source material: PBMCs. The chain has TRBV7-2 and TRBJ2-7, with a weak D call TRBD2 (6 bases). CDR3 residues: CASSLWSGLPSYEQYF. CDR3 DNA: TGTGCCAGCAGCCTGTGGTCCGGACTACCCTCCTACGAGCAGTACTTC.